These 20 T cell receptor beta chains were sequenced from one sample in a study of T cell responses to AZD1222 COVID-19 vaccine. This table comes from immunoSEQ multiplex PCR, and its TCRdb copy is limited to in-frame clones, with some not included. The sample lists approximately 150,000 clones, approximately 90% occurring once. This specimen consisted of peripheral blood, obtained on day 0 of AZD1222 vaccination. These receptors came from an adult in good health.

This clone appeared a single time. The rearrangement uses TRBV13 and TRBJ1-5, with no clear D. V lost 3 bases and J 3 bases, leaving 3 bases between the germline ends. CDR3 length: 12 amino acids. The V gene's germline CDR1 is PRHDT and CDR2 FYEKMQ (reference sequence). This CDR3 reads CASSFFNQPQHF. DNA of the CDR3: TGTGCCAGCAGCTTTTTCAATCAGCCCCAGCATTTT.

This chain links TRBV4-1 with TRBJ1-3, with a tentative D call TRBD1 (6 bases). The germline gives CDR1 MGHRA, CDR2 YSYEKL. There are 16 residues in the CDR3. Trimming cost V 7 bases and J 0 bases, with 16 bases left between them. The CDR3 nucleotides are TGCGCCAGCACGAGGGCAGGGGAACCCTCTGGAAACACCATATATTTT. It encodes CASTRAGEPSGNTIYF.

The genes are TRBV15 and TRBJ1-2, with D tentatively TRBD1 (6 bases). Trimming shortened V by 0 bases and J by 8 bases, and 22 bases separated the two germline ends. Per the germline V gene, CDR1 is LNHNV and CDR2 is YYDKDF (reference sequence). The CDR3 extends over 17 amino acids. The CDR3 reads CATSRDRGTPGPRGYTF. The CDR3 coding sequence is TGTGCCACCAGCAGAGATAGGGGGACACCAGGCCCTCGGGGCTACACCTTC. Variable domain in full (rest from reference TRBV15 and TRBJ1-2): DAMVIQNPRYQVTQFGKPVTLSCSQTLNHNVMYWYQQKSSQAPKLLFHYYDKDFNNEADTPDNFQSRRPNTSFCFLDIRSPGLGDTAMYLCATSRDRGTPGPRGYTFGSGTRLTVV.

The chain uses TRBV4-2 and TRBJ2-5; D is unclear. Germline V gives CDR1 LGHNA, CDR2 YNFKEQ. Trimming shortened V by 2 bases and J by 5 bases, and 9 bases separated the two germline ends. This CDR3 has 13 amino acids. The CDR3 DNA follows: TGTGCCAGCAGCCAACGCCCCGGGGAGACCCAGTACTTC. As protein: CASSQRPGETQYF.

CDR3 sequence reads: CASSQVGNTEAFF. The CDR3 DNA sequence: TGTGCCAGCAGCCAAGTTGGTAACACTGAAGCTTTCTTT. The chain couples TRBV3-1 (or the pseudogene TRBV3-2) to TRBJ1-1, with D unclear. Trimming pared 1 base from V and 2 bases from J, leaving 5 bases between. This CDR3 is 13 amino acids long. CDR1 and CDR2 from the germline V gene are LGHDT and YNNKEL (reference sequence).

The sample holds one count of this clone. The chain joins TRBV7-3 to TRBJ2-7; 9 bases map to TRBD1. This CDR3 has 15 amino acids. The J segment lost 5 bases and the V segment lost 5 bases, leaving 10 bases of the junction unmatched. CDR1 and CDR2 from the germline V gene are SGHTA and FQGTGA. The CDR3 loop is CASSRYPGQGDEQYF. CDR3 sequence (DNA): TGTGCCAGCAGCAGATATCCGGGACAGGGAGACGAGCAGTACTTC.

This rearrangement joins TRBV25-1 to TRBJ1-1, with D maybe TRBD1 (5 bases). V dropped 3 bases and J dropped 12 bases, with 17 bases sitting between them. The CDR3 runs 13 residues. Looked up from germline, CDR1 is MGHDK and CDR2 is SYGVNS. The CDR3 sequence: CASSETVGRESFF. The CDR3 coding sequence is TGTGCCAGCAGTGAGACTGTTGGCAGGGAATCTTTCTTT.

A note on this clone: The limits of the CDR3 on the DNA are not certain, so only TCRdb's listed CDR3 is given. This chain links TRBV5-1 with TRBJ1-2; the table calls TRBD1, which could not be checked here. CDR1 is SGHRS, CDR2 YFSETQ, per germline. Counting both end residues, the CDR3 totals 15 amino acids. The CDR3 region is CASSFGPGAGYGYTF.

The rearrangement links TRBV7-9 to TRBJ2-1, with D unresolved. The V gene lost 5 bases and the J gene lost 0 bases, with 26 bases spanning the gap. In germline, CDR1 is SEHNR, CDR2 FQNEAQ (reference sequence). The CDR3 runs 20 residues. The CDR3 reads CASSTQSSFESYVSYNEQFF. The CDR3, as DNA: TGTGCCAGCAGCACCCAGAGCAGTTTCGAATCGTACGTCTCCTACAATGAGCAGTTCTTC.

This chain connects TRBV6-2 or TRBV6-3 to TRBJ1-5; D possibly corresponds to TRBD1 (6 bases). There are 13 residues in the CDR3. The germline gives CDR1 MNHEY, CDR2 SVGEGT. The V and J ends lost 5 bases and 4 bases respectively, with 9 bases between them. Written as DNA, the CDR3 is TGTGCCAGCAGTAAAGACAGGAATCAGCCCCAGCATTTT. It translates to CASSKDRNQPQHF.

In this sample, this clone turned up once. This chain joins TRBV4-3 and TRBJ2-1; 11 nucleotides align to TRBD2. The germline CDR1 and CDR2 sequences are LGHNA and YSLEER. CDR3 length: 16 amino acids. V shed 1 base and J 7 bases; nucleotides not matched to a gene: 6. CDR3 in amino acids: CASSQASGLAVNEQFF. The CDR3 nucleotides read TGCGCCAGCAGCCAAGCATCGGGACTAGCGGTAAATGAGCAGTTCTTC.

The CDR3, as DNA: TGCGCCAGCAGCTTGTCGCCGAACAATGAGCAGTTCTTC. Protein product: CASSLSPNNEQFF. V is TRBV5-1 and J is TRBJ2-1; D is unclear. CDR3 length: 13 amino acids. Deletions cut 1 base from V and 5 bases from J, with 7 bases between. Germline V lookup: CDR1 SGHRS, CDR2 YFSETQ.

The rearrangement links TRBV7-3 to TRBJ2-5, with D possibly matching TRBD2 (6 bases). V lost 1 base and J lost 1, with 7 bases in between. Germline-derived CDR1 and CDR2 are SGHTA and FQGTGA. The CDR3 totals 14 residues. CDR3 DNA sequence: TGTGCCAGCAGCTTAAGTAGCGGCCAAGAGACCCAGTACTTC. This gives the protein CASSLSSGQETQYF.

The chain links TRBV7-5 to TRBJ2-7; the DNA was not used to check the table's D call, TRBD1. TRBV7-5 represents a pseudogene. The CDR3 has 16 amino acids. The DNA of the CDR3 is TGTGCCAGAAGCTTAGTGGGGGACAGGGGATTCTACGAGCAGTACTTC. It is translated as CARSLVGDRGFYEQYF.

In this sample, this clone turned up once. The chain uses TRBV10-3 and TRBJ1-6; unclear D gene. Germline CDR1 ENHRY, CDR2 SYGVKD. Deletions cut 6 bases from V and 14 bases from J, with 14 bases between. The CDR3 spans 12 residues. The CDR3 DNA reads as TGTGCCATCAGCCAGGAGGATGTATCCCTCCACTTT. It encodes CAISQEDVSLHF.

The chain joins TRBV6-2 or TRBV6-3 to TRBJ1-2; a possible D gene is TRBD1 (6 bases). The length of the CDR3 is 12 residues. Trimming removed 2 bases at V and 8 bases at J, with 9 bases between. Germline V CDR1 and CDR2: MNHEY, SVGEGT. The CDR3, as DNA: TGTGCCAGCAGTTACGACAGGAAGGGCTACACCTTC. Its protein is CASSYDRKGYTF.

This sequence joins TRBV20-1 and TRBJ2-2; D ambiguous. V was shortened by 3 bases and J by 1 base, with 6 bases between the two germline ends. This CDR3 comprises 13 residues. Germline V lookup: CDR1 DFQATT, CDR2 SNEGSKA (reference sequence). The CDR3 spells CSASVENTGELFF. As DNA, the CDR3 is TGCAGTGCTAGTGTAGAGAACACCGGGGAGCTGTTTTTT.

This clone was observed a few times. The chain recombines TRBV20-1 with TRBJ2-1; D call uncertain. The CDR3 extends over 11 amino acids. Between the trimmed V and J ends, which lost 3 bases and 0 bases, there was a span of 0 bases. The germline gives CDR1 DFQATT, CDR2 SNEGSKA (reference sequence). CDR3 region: CSASSYNEQFF. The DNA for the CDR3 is TGCAGTGCTAGCTCCTACAATGAGCAGTTCTTC.

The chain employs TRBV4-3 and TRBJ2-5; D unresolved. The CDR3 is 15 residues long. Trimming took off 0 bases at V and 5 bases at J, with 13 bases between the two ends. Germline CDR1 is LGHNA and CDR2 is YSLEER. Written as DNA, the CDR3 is TGCGCCAGCAGCCAAGATGATAGGGCCAGGGAGACCCAGTACTTC. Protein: CASSQDDRARETQYF.

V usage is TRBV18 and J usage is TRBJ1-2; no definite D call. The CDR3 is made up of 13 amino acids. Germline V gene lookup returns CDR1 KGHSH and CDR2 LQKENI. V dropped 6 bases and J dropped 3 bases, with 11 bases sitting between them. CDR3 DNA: TGTGCCAGCTCCCCCAGCGGCGACTATGGCTACACCTTC. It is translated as CASSPSGDYGYTF.